These 10 T cell receptor beta chains came from one sample sequenced in a study of T cells in Graves' hyperthyroidism and ophthalmopathy. RNA transcripts yielded amplified TCR beta CDR3 regions. First-round RT-PCR targeting the TCR CDR3 was performed with the HTBI primer set. TCRdb re-derived calls from the multiplex PCR reads in MiXCR, one entry per CDR3 protein. Of nearly 600,000 distinct CDR3 sequences in the sample, about 14% were seen once. Sequenced material: blood. The receptors were gathered from a woman in her twenties or thirties with Graves' hyperthyroidism that later progressed to Graves' ophthalmopathy.

This clonotype was seen many times. The rearrangement links TRBV11-3 to TRBJ1-6; TRBD1 matches at 9 bases. The germline V gene encodes CDR1 SGHNT and CDR2 YENEEA. Trimming at V came to 8 bases and at J to 4 bases, leaving 0 bases not matched to a gene. CDR3 size: 13 residues. The CDR3 region is CASGQGYNSPLHF. CDR3 in DNA: TGTGCCAGCGGACAGGGGTATAATTCACCCCTCCACTTT. The entire variable domain, with the rest obtained from reference TRBV11-3 and TRBJ1-6, is as follows: EAGVVQSPRYKIIEKKQPVAFWCNPISGHNTLYWYLQNLGQGPELLIRYENEEAVDDSQLPKDRFSAERLKGVDSTLKIQPAELGDSAVYLCASGQGYNSPLHFGNGTRLTVT.

This clonotype was recorded many times. The gene calls are TRBV30 and TRBJ1-1; D uncertain. The CDR3 totals 13 residues. The ends were cut back, 4 bases at V and 2 bases at J, with 11 bases in the middle. Per the germline V gene, CDR1 is GTSNPN and CDR2 is SVGIG (reference sequence). Here the CDR3 reads CAWIRESNTEAFF. As DNA, the CDR3 is TGTGCCTGGATCCGGGAATCCAACACTGAAGCTTTCTTT.

This chain connects TRBV7-3 to TRBJ2-2; 10 bases agree with TRBD1. Germline lookup yields CDR1 SGHTA and CDR2 FQGTGA. Trimming cost V 5 bases and J 4 bases; bases outside gene matches: 4. This CDR3 spans 15 amino acids. The CDR3 protein is CASSRQGAFTGELFF. CDR3 nucleotides: TGTGCCAGCAGCCGACAGGGGGCTTTCACCGGGGAGCTGTTTTTT.

There are a few counts of this clonotype. The gene calls are TRBV6-5 and TRBJ1-3; weak D call: TRBD1 (5 bases). This CDR3 spans 16 amino acids. V was trimmed by 2 bases and J by 2 bases, leaving 13 bases between them. CDR1 and CDR2 from the germline V gene are MNHEY and SVGAGI. The CDR3 DNA reads as TGTGCCAGCAGTTACCTGGAAAGGGGCCCTGGAAACACCATATATTTT. It is translated as CASSYLERGPGNTIYF.

This chain joins TRBV14 and TRBJ2-1, with D tentatively TRBD2 (6 bases). The V gene lost 6 bases and the J gene lost 4 bases, with 19 bases spanning the gap. The CDR3 length is 16 residues. Germline values: CDR1 SGHDN, CDR2 FVKESK. CDR3 loop: CASSLTGGPSYNEQFF. CDR3 nucleotides: TGTGCCAGCAGTCTTACAGGAGGGCCCTCTTACAATGAGCAGTTCTTC.

About this clonotype itself: This sequence may be a read error, since a much larger clone differs from it by one base. The chain combines TRBV19 with TRBJ1-1; a weak D match, TRBD1 (6 bases). CDR1 and CDR2 from the germline V gene are LNHDA and SQIVND (reference sequence). This CDR3 is built from 14 residues. Deletions cut 9 bases from V and 6 bases from J, with 20 bases between. The DNA of the CDR3 is TGTGCCAGACTACGCCGGACAGCTGATGCTGAAGCTTTCTTT. Its translation: CARLRRTADAEAFF.

This clonotype was detected many times. The chain links TRBV28 to TRBJ2-1, with 8 nucleotides matching TRBD1. Germline V CDR1 and CDR2: MDHEN, SYDVKM. This CDR3 has 15 amino acids. The J segment lost 9 bases and the V segment lost 6 bases, leaving 13 bases of the junction unmatched. The CDR3 is CASSTAGQGKAEQFF. CDR3 coding DNA: TGTGCCAGCAGCACGGCCGGACAGGGCAAGGCTGAGCAGTTCTTC. The whole variable domain, filled in from reference TRBV28 and TRBJ2-1, reads DVKVTQSSRYLVKRTGEKVFLECVQDMDHENMFWYRQDPGLGLRLIYFSYDVKMKEKGDIPEGYSVSREKKERFSLILESASTNQTSMYLCASSTAGQGKAEQFFGPGTRLTVL.

This clonotype appeared a few times. The V gene is TRBV3-1, the J gene TRBJ2-1; D unresolved. Between the trimmed V and J ends, which lost 4 bases and 8 bases, there was a span of 12 bases. The germline V gene has CDR1 LGHDT and CDR2 YNNKEL (reference sequence). CDR3 size: 13 residues. The DNA for the CDR3 is TGTGCCAGCAGCCTTGGGTCCTTAGATGAGCAGTTCTTC. It codes for CASSLGSLDEQFF.

The gene calls are TRBV18 and TRBJ2-7, with D perhaps TRBD2 (5 bases). CDR1 is KGHSH, CDR2 LQKENI, per germline. This CDR3 region has 14 residues. V was trimmed by 10 bases and J by 2 bases, leaving 18 bases between them. The CDR3 coding sequence is TGTGCCATCTCCCCCCCCAGCGGTACCTACGAGCAGTACTTC. It translates to CAISPPSGTYEQYF.

This clonotype was observed a few times. The chain uses TRBV19 and TRBJ2-6; the match to TRBD2 covers 7 bases. CDR1 and CDR2 (germline): LNHDA, SQIVND (reference sequence). CDR3 length equals 16 residues. J lost 0 bases, V lost 7 bases, and 6 bases had no gene match. CDR3 in DNA: TGTGCCAGTAACCCAGGGAGGGACTCTGGGGCCAACGTCCTGACTTTC. Amino acids: CASNPGRDSGANVLTF.